The 26 T cell receptor beta chains below were found in one sample sequenced in a study of shared clonotypes between healthy human individuals. TCRdb keeps only in-frame clones here, not all; method: immunoSEQ multiplex PCR. The table lists 530,000 or so clones, approximately 79% of them singletons. Sequences were obtained from PBMCs. The receptors were sampled from a woman aged 40 to 50 in good health. Some clones in this sample may be carry-over from other donors' samples.

The chain employs TRBV28 and TRBJ1-5, with D perhaps matching TRBD1 (6 bases). The CDR3 loop spans 15 amino acids. Per germline, CDR1 MDHEN and CDR2 SYDVKM. V was cut by 7 bases and J by 2 bases, with 15 bases left in between. The CDR3 loop reads CASIPLGGGNQPQHF. CDR3 DNA sequence: TGTGCCAGCATCCCCCTAGGGGGGGGCAATCAGCCCCAGCATTTT.

As DNA, the CDR3 is TGCGCCAGCGATACAGGGTGGACTGAAGCTTTCTTT. Amino acids: CASDTGWTEAFF. The gene calls are TRBV5-1 and TRBJ1-1; D perhaps matches TRBD1 (6 bases). The CDR3 contains 12 residues. Trimming shortened V by 7 bases and J by 5 bases, and 12 bases separated the two germline ends. In germline, CDR1 is SGHRS, CDR2 YFSETQ. The full variable domain, in which reference TRBV5-1 and TRBJ1-1 provide the parts outside the CDR3, is KAGVTQTPRYLIKTRGQQVTLSCSPISGHRSVSWYQQTPGQGLQFLFEYFSETQRNKGNFPGRFSGRQFSNSRSEMNVSTLELGDSALYLCASDTGWTEAFFGQGTRLTVV.

In DNA form, the CDR3 reads TGTGCCAGCAGTGACGTGTTCTCCTACGAGCAGTACTTC. It is translated as CASSDVFSYEQYF. The genes are TRBV7-8 and TRBJ2-7; D call uncertain. The V end lost 6 bases, the J end lost 0 bases, and 9 bases lay between the germline ends. Germline V lookup: CDR1 SGHVS, CDR2 FQNEAQ. The CDR3 has 13 amino acids.

This rearrangement joins TRBV29-1 to TRBJ1-3; TRBD1 aligns across 7 bases. Looked up from germline, CDR1 is SQVTM and CDR2 is ANQGSEA. The CDR3 consists of 12 residues. V lost 7 bases, J lost 3 bases, and 3 bases stayed unmatched. Here the CDR3 reads CSAQGGGNTIYF. The CDR3 coding sequence is TGCAGCGCTCAGGGGGGTGGAAACACCATATATTTT.

This clone was detected only once. The sample contains more than one DNA sequence encoding this CDR3. The rearrangement uses TRBV7-2 and TRBJ2-3; D possibly corresponds to TRBD2 (5 bases). Germline V gene data show CDR1 as SGHTA and CDR2 as FQGNSA. CDR3 length: 15 amino acids. V shed 0 bases and J shed 0 bases, with 7 bases lying between them. The CDR3 nucleotides are TGTGCCAGCAGCTTAGCGGGAGCTAGCACAGATACGCAGTATTTT. This gives the protein CASSLAGASTDTQYF.

The chain has TRBV5-1 and TRBJ2-1, with no clear D. Germline CDR1 SGHRS, CDR2 YFSETQ. V lost 3 bases, J lost 12 bases, and 10 bases lay in between. There are 11 residues in the CDR3. The CDR3 DNA follows: TGCGCCAGCAGCTCTACCTTAGGGCAGTTCTTC. Protein sequence: CASSSTLGQFF. Using reference TRBV5-1 and TRBJ2-1 for the parts outside the CDR3, the full variable domain is KAGVTQTPRYLIKTRGQQVTLSCSPISGHRSVSWYQQTPGQGLQFLFEYFSETQRNKGNFPGRFSGRQFSNSRSEMNVSTLELGDSALYLCASSSTLGQFFGPGTRLTVL.

The chain employs TRBV27 and TRBJ1-5, with D possibly matching TRBD1 (6 bases). This CDR3 comprises 15 residues. Germline CDR1 MNHEY, CDR2 SMNVEV (reference sequence). V shed 0 bases and J shed 3 bases, with 9 bases lying between them. As DNA, the CDR3 is TGTGCCAGCAGTTTATCGCAGGGGCTCAATCAGCCCCAGCATTTT. Its translation: CASSLSQGLNQPQHF.

This clone was counted a single time. V usage is TRBV27 and J usage is TRBJ2-7; 7 nucleotides agree with TRBD2. In germline, CDR1 is MNHEY, CDR2 SMNVEV (reference sequence). This CDR3 is 16 amino acids long. After removal of 3 bases from V and 4 bases from J, the junction contained 12 bases not matched to a gene. The CDR3 sequence is CASSFLGGPPMYEQYF. CDR3 DNA sequence: TGTGCCAGCAGTTTTCTGGGAGGGCCCCCGATGTACGAGCAGTACTTC.

Points on this clone: Since a much larger clone is just one base distant, this may be a read error. At the DNA level, this CDR3 is encoded by other sequences in the same sample as well. In DNA, the CDR3 is TGTGCCTGGAGTGTTGGGAGGAACACTGAAGCCTTCTTT. Residues: CAWSVGRNTEAFF. The chain employs TRBV30 and TRBJ1-1; no clear D gene. The CDR3 loop spans 13 amino acids. Germline lookup yields CDR1 GTSNPN and CDR2 SVGIG (reference sequence).

On this clone itself: The sample contains more than one DNA sequence encoding this CDR3. This chain joins TRBV18 and TRBJ2-3, with no clear D. The germline V gene encodes CDR1 KGHSH and CDR2 LQKENI. CDR3 length: 12 residues. V lost 3 bases, J lost 1 base, and 2 bases lay in between. The CDR3 loop reads CASSPRTDTQYF. The CDR3 nucleotides read TGTGCCAGCTCACCCCGCACAGATACGCAGTATTTT.

This clone came up a few times. CDR3 in amino acids: CASSLARGGASYEQYF. CDR3 DNA sequence: TGCGCCAGCAGCTTGGCCCGAGGGGGCGCTTCCTACGAGCAGTACTTC. This chain links TRBV5-1 with TRBJ2-7; 7 nucleotides align to TRBD1. With V trimmed by 0 bases and J by 1 base, 7 bases remained unmatched. In germline, CDR1 is SGHRS, CDR2 YFSETQ. This CDR3 spans 16 amino acids.

The chain joins TRBV25-1 to TRBJ2-1; unclear D gene. V gave up 5 bases and J gave up 0 bases, with 5 bases separating them. Germline assignment: CDR1 MGHDK and CDR2 SYGVNS. This CDR3 comprises 13 residues. The CDR3 reads CASSPDSYNEQFF. In nucleotides, the CDR3 is TGTGCCAGCAGTCCGGACTCCTACAATGAGCAGTTCTTC.

The chain uses TRBV7-3 and TRBJ1-1; D unresolved. The CDR3 contains 15 residues. The germline CDR1 and CDR2 sequences are SGHTA and FQGTGA. Trimming cost V 4 bases and J 4 bases, with 16 bases left between them. The CDR3 DNA follows: TGTGCCAGCAGCTCTGGGGTCGGGGTTGGCACTGAAGCTTTCTTT. Translation gives CASSSGVGVGTEAFF.

The V gene is TRBV4-3, the J gene TRBJ2-5; TRBD2 agrees at 10 bases. The V and J ends lost 4 bases and 5 bases, in that order; junction bases with no gene match: 10. Germline V gives CDR1 LGHNA, CDR2 YSLEER. CDR3 length equals 16 residues. Here the CDR3 DNA reads TGCGCCAGCAGCCCCGGACTAGCGGCCCGTTGGGAGACCCAGTACTTC. As protein: CASSPGLAARWETQYF.

Concerning this clone: Other DNA sequences in this sample translate to the same CDR3. The chain recombines TRBV29-1 with TRBJ2-5; D is ambiguous. V was clipped by 6 bases and J by 2 bases, with 7 bases between them. Germline lookup yields CDR1 SQVTM and CDR2 ANQGSEA. The length of the CDR3 is 11 residues. CDR3 nucleotides: TGCAGCGTAGGTCGGCAAGAGACCCAGTACTTC. Its protein is CSVGRQETQYF.

This clone was seen once. The chain carries TRBV5-8 and TRBJ2-1, with D perhaps TRBD2 (6 bases). Per germline, CDR1 SGHTS and CDR2 YDEGEE. The CDR3 totals 16 residues. V lost 2 bases, J lost 9 bases, and 21 bases lay in between. CDR3 sequence (DNA): TGTGCCAGCAGCTTTTCCGAAAGTGGGATCGGGGGTGAGCAGTTCTTC. Its translation is CASSFSESGIGGEQFF.

V is TRBV29-1 and J is TRBJ1-2, with 7 bases fitting TRBD1. The CDR3 loop spans 13 amino acids. Germline CDR1 SQVTM, CDR2 ANQGSEA. V was clipped by 4 bases and J by 3 bases; unmatched bases: 5. The CDR3 loop reads CSVVQQGYYGYTF. The CDR3 bases are TGCAGCGTTGTTCAACAGGGGTACTATGGCTACACCTTC.

The V call is TRBV7-3, the J call TRBJ2-3, with TRBD2 identical over 9 bases. This CDR3 has 16 amino acids. With 2 bases clipped from V and 3 bases from J, the junction kept 6 bases outside the gene matches. Germline CDR1 is SGHTA and CDR2 is FQGTGA. The CDR3 is CASSLGGRAGTDTQYF. DNA for the CDR3: TGTGCCAGCAGCTTAGGCGGGAGGGCCGGTACAGATACGCAGTATTTT.

The chain has TRBV7-3 and TRBJ2-3, with 7 nucleotides matching TRBD1. The J segment lost 0 bases and the V segment lost 4 bases, leaving 4 bases of the junction unmatched. Germline assignment: CDR1 SGHTA and CDR2 FQGTGA. CDR3 size: 15 residues. The CDR3 loop reads CASSSGQSSTDTQYF. Written as DNA, the CDR3 is TGTGCCAGCAGCTCGGGACAGTCTAGCACAGATACGCAGTATTTT.

The chain carries TRBV10-3 and TRBJ2-7; 11 bases line up with TRBD2. The V segment lost 0 bases and the J segment 5 bases; nucleotides outside the gene matches: 3. This CDR3 comprises 15 residues. CDR1 is ENHRY, CDR2 SYGVKD, per germline. The DNA of the CDR3 is TGTGCCATCAGTGAGTCGACTAGCGGGATCCACGAGCAGTACTTC. It yields the protein CAISESTSGIHEQYF.

The chain recombines TRBV27 with TRBJ1-2; no definite D call. The germline CDR1 and CDR2 sequences are MNHEY and SMNVEV (reference sequence). The CDR3 runs 13 residues. The V end was cut by 2 bases, the J end by 8 bases, with 12 bases between. CDR3 residues: CASSLGYRRGYTF. DNA of the CDR3: TGTGCCAGCAGTTTAGGGTATAGGCGAGGCTACACCTTC.

For this clone: A read error may produce the germline difference seen at one junction end. The chain links TRBV5-4 to TRBJ1-5; 7 bases are shared with TRBD1. The CDR3 consists of 15 residues. Germline V gene lookup returns CDR1 SGHNT and CDR2 YYREEE (reference sequence). The DNA for the CDR3 is TGCGCCAGCAGCCAAGACGCACAGGGGATTCAGCCCCAGCATTTT. Protein: CASSQDAQGIQPQHF.

V gene TRBV4-3 combines with J gene TRBJ2-7; TRBD2 agrees at 8 bases. This CDR3 is built from 15 residues. CDR1 is LGHNA and CDR2 is YSLEER in the germline V gene. The ends lost 1 base at V and 2 bases at J; junction bases unmatched: 4. Written as DNA, the CDR3 is TGCGCCAGCAGCCAAGCCCGGGGGGGGACCTACGAGCAGTACTTC. Encoded protein: CASSQARGGTYEQYF.

This clone has only a few counts. V usage is TRBV21-1 and J usage is TRBJ1-1; TRBD1 is the table's D call and was not checked against the DNA. TRBV21-1 is a pseudogene locus. CDR3 length equals 20 residues. CDR3 loop: CASSKGLWTGPREVNTEAFF. In nucleotides, the CDR3 is TGTGCCAGCAGCAAAGGTCTCTGGACAGGGCCACGAGAGGTGAACACTGAAGCTTTCTTT.

Comments on this clone: At the DNA level, this CDR3 is encoded by other sequences in the same sample as well. The chain has TRBV20-1 and TRBJ2-7; D unclear. Trimming pared 6 bases from V and 4 bases from J, leaving 10 bases between. The germline gives CDR1 DFQATT, CDR2 SNEGSKA (reference sequence). This CDR3 is 11 amino acids long. In DNA, the CDR3 is TGCAGTGCGAGAACAGCTTACGAGCAGTACTTC. Its protein is CSARTAYEQYF.

This chain connects TRBV9 to TRBJ1-5, with 8 bases fitting TRBD1. Germline CDR1 reads SGDLS; CDR2 reads YYNGEE. V gave up 4 bases and J gave up 1 base; unmatched junction bases: 7. This CDR3 spans 16 amino acids. The CDR3: CASSKGTGLSNQPQHF. The CDR3 region has the DNA TGTGCCAGCAGCAAGGGGACAGGACTCAGCAATCAGCCCCAGCATTTT.